These 14 T cell receptor beta chains were all obtained from the same sample, sequenced in a study of shared T cell receptors in the human thymus. Assay: immunoSEQ multiplex PCR; the TCRdb copy retains only in-frame clones and omits some. Of hundreds of thousands of clones listed, around 89% were seen once; the top ten hold 0.0085% to 0.012%. The same data also contributed to another study, on human thymus T cells.

Sequenced: thymocytes. The receptors were gathered from a boy younger than two with a congenital heart defect.

This chain uses TRBV25-1 with TRBJ1-2; D might be TRBD1 (6 bases). Germline V gene data show CDR1 as MGHDK and CDR2 as SYGVNS. The V gene lost 6 bases and the J gene lost 4 bases, with 18 bases spanning the gap. The CDR3 covers 15 residues. CDR3 sequence reads: CASRYRVGRSYGYTF. The CDR3 DNA follows: TGTGCCAGCAGATACAGGGTCGGAAGAAGCTATGGCTACACCTTC.

The CDR3 is CASGNTGSKGYF. CDR3 coding DNA: TGTGCCAGCGGGAATACAGGGTCGAAGGGGTACTTC. The V and J genes are TRBV6-5 and TRBJ2-7, with D possibly being TRBD1 (6 bases). Trimming removed 8 bases from V and 12 bases from J, with 20 bases in between. The CDR3 extends over 12 amino acids. The V gene's germline CDR1 is MNHEY and CDR2 SVGAGI.

The gene calls are TRBV7-2 and TRBJ2-5, with 10 bases that match TRBD2. The V gene's germline CDR1 is SGHTA and CDR2 FQGNSA. The V gene end was trimmed by 0 bases and the J gene end by 0 bases; junction bases not matched to a gene: 13. CDR3 length equals 20 residues. Here the CDR3 DNA reads TGTGCCAGCAGCTTAGCCGGGACTAGCGTGAGGCGGAGGTACCAAGAGACCCAGTACTTC. Its protein is CASSLAGTSVRRRYQETQYF.

This rearrangement joins TRBV4-3 to TRBJ2-5; TRBD2 might be the D (5 bases). The V gene lost 0 bases and the J gene lost 5 bases, with 13 bases spanning the gap. CDR1 is LGHNA, CDR2 YSLEER, per germline. The CDR3 is 15 residues long. CDR3 sequence reads: CASSQEVGVGETQYF. CDR3 nucleotide sequence: TGCGCCAGCAGCCAAGAGGTGGGAGTAGGGGAGACCCAGTACTTC.

The J gene is TRBJ2-7, the V gene TRBV27, with TRBD2 matching 8 bases. This CDR3 contains 15 residues. The V gene end was trimmed by 0 bases and the J gene end by 3 bases; junction bases not matched to a gene: 4. Germline V gene lookup returns CDR1 MNHEY and CDR2 SMNVEV (reference sequence). The CDR3 loop is CASSLSPRGGYEQYF. In DNA, the CDR3 is TGTGCCAGCAGTTTATCCCCTCGGGGGGGCTACGAGCAGTACTTC.

The chain combines TRBV10-3 with TRBJ2-2; TRBD2 matches at 9 bases. Looked up from germline, CDR1 is ENHRY and CDR2 is SYGVKD. CDR3 length equals 16 residues. Trimming took 4 bases from V and 6 from J; bases not matched to a gene: 9. For the CDR3, the DNA is TGTGCCATCAGTGGCCCGGCGGGGGGGGTTCCCGGGGAGCTGTTTTTT. Translated, it gives CAISGPAGGVPGELFF.

The rearrangement uses TRBV27 and TRBJ2-7, with TRBD2 identical over 12 bases. In germline, CDR1 is MNHEY, CDR2 SMNVEV (reference sequence). The CDR3 is made up of 16 amino acids. J was trimmed by 0 bases and V by 6 bases; bases with no gene match: 6. CDR3 protein: CASRRTSGKYSYEQYF. The CDR3 coding sequence is TGTGCCAGCAGAAGGACTAGCGGGAAATACTCCTACGAGCAGTACTTC.

Details on this clone: The same CDR3 also results from other DNA sequences found in this sample. This chain connects TRBV5-1 to TRBJ1-1; D unresolved. V gave up 2 bases and J gave up 3 bases, with 8 bases separating them. This CDR3 spans 13 amino acids. Germline CDR1 is SGHRS and CDR2 is YFSETQ. As DNA, the CDR3 is TGCGCCAGCAGCTTAGATCGCGACACTGAAGCTTTCTTT. This gives the protein CASSLDRDTEAFF. The full variable domain, with the rest looked up from reference TRBV5-1 and TRBJ1-1, is KAGVTQTPRYLIKTRGQQVTLSCSPISGHRSVSWYQQTPGQGLQFLFEYFSETQRNKGNFPGRFSGRQFSNSRSEMNVSTLELGDSALYLCASSLDRDTEAFFGQGTRLTVV.

This clone was counted only a few times. The chain is built from TRBV7-9 and TRBJ2-1, with 7 nucleotides matching TRBD2. Germline V gene lookup returns CDR1 SEHNR and CDR2 FQNEAQ (reference sequence). The CDR3 runs to 18 residues. V dropped 0 bases and J dropped 5; count of bases not matched to a gene: 13. This CDR3 reads CASSLAGAGEPPNNEQFF. In DNA, the CDR3 is TGTGCCAGCAGCTTAGCTGGGGCGGGGGAGCCCCCTAACAATGAGCAGTTCTTC.

The chain uses TRBV5-6 and TRBJ2-3, with TRBD2 matching 9 bases. The CDR3 has 18 amino acids. Trimming at V came to 0 bases and at J to 6 bases, leaving 14 bases not matched to a gene. The germline V gene has CDR1 SGHDT and CDR2 YYEEEE. The chain's CDR3 is CASSLESRLAGSRDTQYF. DNA of the CDR3: TGTGCCAGCAGCTTGGAATCACGGCTAGCGGGGTCCCGCGATACGCAGTATTTT.

The V gene is TRBV5-6, the J gene TRBJ2-2, with a weak D call TRBD2 (6 bases). The CDR3 consists of 14 residues. Trimming removed 0 bases at V and 6 bases at J, with 9 bases between. Germline CDR1 reads SGHDT; CDR2 reads YYEEEE. The chain's CDR3 is CASSLVWEAGELFF. In nucleotides, the CDR3 is TGTGCCAGCAGCTTGGTGTGGGAGGCCGGGGAGCTGTTTTTT.

The gene calls are TRBV5-4 and TRBJ1-1; 8 positions match TRBD1. This CDR3 spans 16 amino acids. Germline CDR1 and CDR2: SGHNT and YYREEE (reference sequence). V trimming: 4 bases; J trimming: 3 bases; junction bases outside the gene matches: 11. This CDR3 is CASSLHPGQGHTEAFF. CDR3 in DNA: TGTGCCAGCAGCCTCCATCCAGGACAGGGCCACACTGAAGCTTTCTTT. Full variable domain (rest looked up from reference TRBV5-4 and TRBJ1-1): ETGVTQSPTHLIKTRGQQVTLRCSSQSGHNTVSWYQQALGQGPQFIFQYYREEENGRGNFPPRFSGLQFPNYSSELNVNALELDDSALYLCASSLHPGQGHTEAFFGQGTRLTVV.

This sequence joins TRBV5-6 and TRBJ1-1, with TRBD1 matching over 8 bases. V gave up 4 bases and J gave up 3 bases; unmatched junction bases: 14. CDR3 length: 17 amino acids. CDR1 SGHDT and CDR2 YYEEEE come from the germline V gene. As DNA, the CDR3 is TGTGCCAGCAGCCGGACAGGGAAAGGTGTTAAGGACACTGAAGCTTTCTTT. Encoded protein: CASSRTGKGVKDTEAFF.

This clone was seen a single time. The J gene is TRBJ2-7, the V gene TRBV29-1; 10 nucleotides line up with TRBD1. There are 15 residues in the CDR3. V gave up 1 base and J gave up 3 bases; unmatched junction bases: 6. CDR1 SQVTM and CDR2 ANQGSEA come from the germline V gene. The CDR3 region is CSVEAPGQGHYEQYF. DNA for the CDR3: TGCAGCGTTGAAGCACCGGGACAGGGGCACTACGAGCAGTACTTC.